These T cell receptor beta chains were read from a single sample in a study of glioma-infiltrating T cells. Each CDR3 protein gets one entry after TCRdb re-called the multiplex PCR reads with MiXCR. The table shows around 190,000 distinct CDR3 sequences, with around 40% occurring only once. Sequenced material: glioma tissue, nonneoplastic brain tissue, or PBMCs (not recorded which). These receptors originate from a human donor with low-grade glioma or glioblastoma, undergoing nonglioma brain surgery, or in good health (not recorded which). The CDR3 runs from the conserved cysteine through the conserved F or W. A D gene is named only where the DNA matches it firmly. Not all rows give a size; the values are once, few, many and, for expanded clones, a class.

d_gene	j_gene	v_gene	abundance	CDR3aa	CDR3nt
.	TRBJ2-7	TRBV20-1	many	CSASHGNYEQYF	TGCAGTGCTAGCCACGGGAACTACGAGCAGTACTTC
.	TRBJ2-5	TRBV5-4	.	CASSFEGPRRETQYF	TGTGCCAGCAGCTTTGAAGGCCCCCGTCGGGAGACCCAGTACTTC
TRBD1	TRBJ1-1	TRBV20-1	.	CSAWAGQGVTEAFF	TGCAGTGCCTGGGCGGGACAGGGCGTCACTGAAGCTTTCTTT
TRBD2	TRBJ2-3	TRBV5-4	once	CASSLHSGSTDTQYF	TGTGCCAGCAGCTTGCATAGCGGGAGTACAGATACGCAGTATTTT
TRBD2	TRBJ2-1	TRBV12-3/TRBV12-4	many	CASSEPGLAGNEQFF	TGTGCCAGCAGTGAACCGGGACTAGCGGGAAATGAGCAGTTCTTC
TRBD1	TRBJ2-7	TRBV2	few	CASSSTGASGQYF	TGTGCCAGCAGCTCCACAGGGGCAAGCGGGCAGTACTTC
.	TRBJ2-7	TRBV4-1	once	CASSQDDGVSISYEQYF	TGCGCCAGCAGCCAAGATGACGGCGTGAGCATATCCTACGAGCAGTACTTC
.	TRBJ1-2	TRBV6-6	many	CASSYSGVDGYTF	TGTGCCAGCAGTTACTCAGGGGTGGATGGCTACACCTTC
.	TRBJ2-1	TRBV12-3/TRBV12-4	few	CASSSLRVTSYNEQFF	TGTGCCAGCAGTAGTCTGCGGGTCACCTCCTACAATGAGCAGTTCTTC
.	TRBJ2-1	TRBV28	.	CASSPHNYQFF	TGTGCCAGCAGTCCACACAATTATCAGTTCTTC
TRBD1	TRBJ2-7	TRBV27	.	CASSLQQGVDEQYF	TGTGCCAGCAGTCTCCAACAGGGGGTGGACGAGCAGTACTTC
.	TRBJ2-3	TRBV28	many	CASSSGLGYDTQYF	TGTGCCAGCAGTTCAGGGCTGGGGTACGATACGCAGTATTTT
.	TRBJ2-2	TRBV29-1	.	CSVSQPTNTGELFF	TGCAGCGTTTCCCAGCCAACGAACACCGGGGAGCTGTTTTTT
TRBD2	TRBJ2-7	TRBV6-1	many	CASRREWASGFYEQYF	TGTGCCAGCAGAAGGGAGTGGGCTAGCGGGTTTTACGAGCAGTACTTC
.	TRBJ2-2	TRBV7-6	many	CASSFVNTGELFF	TGTGCCAGCAGCTTCGTAAACACCGGGGAGCTGTTTTTT
.	TRBJ2-3	TRBV5-5	.	CASSLEFRRVVGDTQYF	TGTGCCAGCAGCTTGGAATTTCGCAGGGTGGTTGGAGATACGCAGTATTTT
.	TRBJ2-6	TRBV29-1	.	CSVVRSGANVLTF	TGCAGCGTTGTCCGGTCTGGGGCCAACGTCCTGACTTTC
TRBD1	TRBJ1-5	TRBV28	many	CASRNRGINNQPQHF	TGTGCCAGCAGAAACAGGGGCATTAACAATCAGCCCCAGCATTTT
.	TRBJ2-7	TRBV6-6	many	CASSYSISGYEQYF	TGTGCCAGCAGTTACTCGATCAGTGGGTACGAGCAGTACTTC
.	TRBJ2-7	TRBV5-1	few	CASSTDGTGEQYF	TGCGCCAGCAGCACGGACGGCACAGGCGAGCAGTACTTC
.	TRBJ2-1	TRBV2	.	CASSDRGGRSYNEQFF	TGTGCCAGCAGTGATAGGGGGGGCCGGTCCTACAATGAGCAGTTCTTC
TRBD2	TRBJ2-6	TRBV7-2	once	CASSLREGIPGANVLTF	TGTGCCAGCAGCTTAAGGGAGGGGATCCCTGGGGCCAACGTCCTGACTTTC
TRBD2	TRBJ2-1	TRBV7-9	few	CASSLTSGKPRQFF	TGTGCCAGCAGCTTGACTAGCGGGAAACCCCGACAGTTCTTC
.	TRBJ2-6	TRBV2	.	CASSFGVAGANVLTF	TGTGCCAGCAGTTTCGGGGTAGCTGGGGCCAACGTCCTGACTTTC
.	TRBJ2-7	TRBV3-1	.	CASSQIRNEQYF	TGTGCCAGCAGCCAGATTAGGAATGAGCAGTACTTC
.	TRBJ2-7	TRBV2	few	CASSSIYEQYF	TGTGCCAGCAGTTCGATTTACGAGCAGTACTTC
.	TRBJ2-7	TRBV6-6	.	CASMRSYKQYF	TGCGCCAGCATGCGTTCCTACAAGCAGTACTTC
.	TRBJ1-1	TRBV18	.	CATLPSGKNTEAFF	TGTGCCACCCTCCCGAGCGGAAAGAACACTGAAGCTTTCTTT
.	TRBJ1-1	TRBV5-1	.	CASSHPQVGTEAFF	TGCGCCAGCAGCCACCCTCAAGTGGGCACTGAAGCTTTCTTT
TRBD2	TRBJ2-7	TRBV7-9	.	CASSVGTIGWGQYF	TGTGCCAGCAGCGTCGGGACTATCGGCTGGGGGCAGTACTTC
TRBD2	TRBJ2-3	TRBV7-2	.	CASSQNLDSGMPDTQYF	TGTGCCAGCAGCCAAAATTTGGATAGCGGGATGCCCGATACGCAGTATTTT
.	TRBJ1-1	TRBV6-1	many	CASSPGRQNTEAFF	TGTGCCAGCAGCCCCGGACGGCAGAACACTGAAGCTTTCTTT
TRBD2	TRBJ2-7	TRBV5-6	.	CASNQLAGTDEQYF	TGTGCCAGCAACCAACTAGCGGGAACCGACGAGCAGTACTTC
.	TRBJ1-4	TRBV28	.	CASSPTRRTDGERLFF	TGTGCCAGCAGCCCGACCCGGAGGACAGATGGGGAAAGACTGTTTTTT
TRBD1	TRBJ1-3	TRBV7-2	once	CASSFKGGRSGNTIYF	TGTGCCAGCAGTTTCAAAGGGGGCAGGTCTGGAAACACCATATATTTT
.	TRBJ1-2	TRBV6-1	many	CASSYAPQARIYGYTF	TGTGCCAGCAGTTATGCCCCTCAGGCAAGGATCTATGGCTACACCTTC
TRBD1	TRBJ1-1	TRBV27	.	CARSRGPGKLNTEAFF	TGTGCCAGAAGTAGGGGGCCGGGAAAGTTAAACACTGAAGCTTTCTTT
TRBD2	TRBJ2-5	TRBV27	.	CASSLYTGLAGGTDTQYF	TGTGCCAGCAGTTTATACACCGGACTAGCGGGAGGCACAGATACGCAGTACTTC
.	TRBJ1-4	TRBV7-9	.	CASSFRGEKLFF	TGTGCCAGCAGCTTCAGGGGTGAAAAACTGTTTTTT
.	TRBJ2-7	TRBV5-1	.	CASSLDTDSREQYF	TGCGCCAGCAGCTTGGATACAGACAGTCGCGAGCAGTACTTC
.	TRBJ1-1	TRBV27	.	CARANTEAFF	TGTGCCAGGGCGAACACTGAAGCTTTCTTT
.	TRBJ2-1	TRBV24-1	.	CATSGESYNEQFF	TGTGCCACCAGTGGCGAGTCCTACAATGAGCAGTTCTTC
.	TRBJ1-6	TRBV2	.	CASSEALQGYNSPLHF	TGTGCCAGCAGTGAAGCGCTTCAAGGGTATAATTCACCCCTCCACTTT
.	TRBJ2-7	TRBV28	medium-sized	CASSFFGYEQYF	TGTGCCAGCAGTTTCTTCGGCTACGAGCAGTACTTC
TRBD1	TRBJ2-7	TRBV29-1	.	CSVGGTGPYEQYF	TGCAGCGTTGGTGGGACAGGGCCCTACGAGCAGTACTTC
TRBD1	TRBJ2-3	TRBV29-1	.	CSVDAGTVEPDTQYF	TGCAGCGTTGACGCTGGGACAGTGGAGCCAGATACGCAGTATTTT
.	TRBJ2-1	TRBV5-1	.	CASSLPPRDLGYSYNEQFF	TGCGCCAGCAGCTTGCCCCCCCGAGATCTGGGATACTCCTACAATGAGCAGTTCTTC
.	TRBJ2-7	TRBV27	.	CASSVQSPHEQYF	TGTGCCAGCAGTGTACAGTCTCCCCACGAGCAGTACTTC
.	TRBJ2-7	TRBV7-2	many	CASSLFAAGEQYF	TGTGCCAGCAGCTTATTCGCCGCTGGCGAGCAGTACTTC
.	TRBJ2-7	TRBV29-1	.	CSVRQSSYEQYF	TGCAGCGTAAGACAGAGCTCCTACGAGCAGTACTTC
.	TRBJ2-7	TRBV7-8	many	CASSYQAGHASYEQYF	TGTGCCAGCAGCTACCAGGCGGGACACGCCTCCTACGAGCAGTACTTC
TRBD2	TRBJ2-2	TRBV6-1	once	CASSPGLAGDTGELFF	TGTGCCAGCAGCCCCGGACTAGCGGGAGACACCGGGGAGCTGTTTTTT
.	TRBJ2-1	TRBV20-1	.	CSSRALAHSYSEQFF	TGCAGTTCTAGAGCCCTAGCGCATTCCTACAGTGAGCAGTTCTTC
TRBD2	TRBJ2-7	TRBV6-6	many	CASSYSNPSGRAYEQYF	TGTGCCAGCAGTTACTCGAACCCTAGCGGGAGGGCCTACGAGCAGTACTTC